The entry below describes one T cell receptor beta chain. This table comes from immunoSEQ multiplex PCR, and its TCRdb copy is limited to in-frame clones, with some not included. The sample yields almost 250,000 clones, around 88% seen once. This CDR3 is 14 amino acids long. From germline, CDR1 is LGHDT and CDR2 YNNKEL (reference sequence). Trimming took 4 bases from V and 10 from J, leaving 16 bases between them. The record originates from a study of blood T cell repertoires in COVID-19. Those enrolled, adults aged roughly 18 to 89 years, came from roughly 23 US areas. The sample comprised PBMCs or T cells enriched from blood (not recorded which). This receptor was obtained from a woman under 40 who had recovered from COVID-19. The rearrangement uses TRBV3-1 (or the pseudogene TRBV3-2) and TRBJ1-4; tentatively, D is TRBD1 (5 bases). The DNA of the CDR3 is TGTGCCAGCAGCCCCCACCTTGGGGGGGGAAAACTGTTTTTT. It translates to CASSPHLGGGKLFF.